The 10 T cell receptor beta chains given below trace back to one sample, sequenced in a study of shared clonotypes between healthy human individuals. The method was immunoSEQ multiplex PCR; TCRdb's version includes in-frame clones alone and lacks a portion of them. The sample consists of about 980,000 clones, around three quarters of them appearing once. What was sequenced was memory CD4+ T cells sorted from blood. The subset here: CD45RA-negative fraction. The receptors here all came from a man in his late teens or twenties in good health.

This clone has ten or more counts. The sample contains more than one DNA sequence encoding this CDR3. This sequence joins TRBV6-1 and TRBJ2-7; 10 bases are a match to TRBD1. The CDR3 consists of 14 residues. Trimming removed 6 bases from V and 2 bases from J; junction bases left unmatched: 4. Looked up from germline, CDR1 is MNHNS and CDR2 is SASEGT. The DNA for the CDR3 is TGTGCCAGCAGGAGAGGACAGGGGGCCTACGAGCAGTACTTC. Translated, it gives CASRRGQGAYEQYF.

This chain joins TRBV4-3 and TRBJ2-5, with TRBD2 as a possible D gene (5 bases). The V end lost 4 bases, the J end lost 7 bases, and 25 bases lay between the germline ends. CDR1 and CDR2 (germline): LGHNA, YSLEER. This CDR3 region has 17 residues. The CDR3, as DNA: TGCGCCAGCAGCCCGTTAAGAGGAGGCCCGTCTGGTGCGACCCAGTACTTC. It is translated as CASSPLRGGPSGATQYF.

The chain employs TRBV27 and TRBJ2-5, with 7 bases aligning to TRBD1. The V gene end was trimmed by 1 base and the J gene end by 2 bases; junction bases not matched to a gene: 4. The germline V gene encodes CDR1 MNHEY and CDR2 SMNVEV (reference sequence). The CDR3 runs to 15 residues. This CDR3 is CASSLFRQGQETQYF. The DNA for the CDR3 is TGTGCCAGCAGTTTATTCCGACAGGGACAAGAGACCCAGTACTTC.

The chain has TRBV19 and TRBJ1-4; D gene uncertain. V lost 8 bases to trimming and J lost 8 bases, with 21 bases between them. This CDR3 is 15 amino acids long. Looked up from germline, CDR1 is LNHDA and CDR2 is SQIVND (reference sequence). CDR3 protein: CASSWERLRGEKLFF. The CDR3 DNA sequence: TGTGCCAGTTCCTGGGAGCGACTTCGGGGAGAAAAACTGTTTTTT.

This sequence joins TRBV14 and TRBJ1-5; D ambiguous. This CDR3 comprises 13 residues. V shed 10 bases and J shed 0 bases, with 10 bases lying between them. CDR1 and CDR2 from the germline V gene are SGHDN and FVKESK. The CDR3 sequence is CANQTYSNQPQHF. CDR3 DNA sequence: TGTGCCAACCAGACCTATAGCAATCAGCCCCAGCATTTT.

The chain employs TRBV7-8 and TRBJ2-6; D is ambiguous. There are 15 residues in the CDR3. Germline CDR1 SGHVS, CDR2 FQNEAQ. Trimming shortened V by 0 bases and J by 0 bases, and 3 bases separated the two germline ends. The CDR3 reads CASSLAPSGANVLTF. Here the CDR3 DNA reads TGTGCCAGCAGCTTAGCCCCCTCTGGGGCCAACGTCCTGACTTTC.

The chain uses TRBV7-8 and TRBJ1-4, with a tentative D call TRBD1 (5 bases). Germline V gene data show CDR1 as SGHVS and CDR2 as FQNEAQ. This CDR3 is 16 amino acids long. Trimming cost V 1 base and J 5 bases, with 14 bases left between them. CDR3 sequence reads: CASSLGVRTPNEKLFF. DNA of the CDR3: TGTGCCAGCAGCTTAGGTGTTAGGACACCCAATGAAAAACTGTTTTTT. The full variable domain, its missing parts supplied by reference TRBV7-8 and TRBJ1-4, is GAGVSQSPRYKVAKRGQDVALRCDPISGHVSLFWYQQALGQGPEFLTYFQNEAQLDKSGLPSDRFFAERPEGSVSTLKIQRTQQEDSAVYLCASSLGVRTPNEKLFFGSGTQLSVL.

The gene calls are TRBV4-1 and TRBJ2-3; D might be TRBD1 or TRBD2, each matching 6 bases. The V end was cut by 0 bases, the J end by 2 bases, with 18 bases between. The CDR3 length is 18 residues. Germline V gene sequence: CDR1 MGHRA, CDR2 YSYEKL. In DNA, the CDR3 is TGCGCCAGCAGCCAAGAAGGGGGGACATCGATATCCACAGATACGCAGTATTTT. This translates into CASSQEGGTSISTDTQYF.

CDR3 amino acids: CASSQELAKNIQYF. The CDR3 DNA is TGTGCCAGCAGCCAAGAGCTAGCCAAAAACATTCAGTACTTC. The rearrangement joins TRBV14 to TRBJ2-4, with no clear D. V lost 0 bases and J 0 bases, leaving 3 bases between the germline ends. This CDR3 has 14 residues. The germline V gene has CDR1 SGHDN and CDR2 FVKESK.

The V and J genes are TRBV19 and TRBJ1-1; D not resolved. CDR3 length: 10 residues. Germline V gives CDR1 LNHDA, CDR2 SQIVND (reference sequence). V was clipped by 6 bases and J by 7 bases, with 6 bases between them. In DNA form, the CDR3 reads TGTGCCAGTAGGCCTGGTGAAGCTTTCTTT. Its protein is CASRPGEAFF.